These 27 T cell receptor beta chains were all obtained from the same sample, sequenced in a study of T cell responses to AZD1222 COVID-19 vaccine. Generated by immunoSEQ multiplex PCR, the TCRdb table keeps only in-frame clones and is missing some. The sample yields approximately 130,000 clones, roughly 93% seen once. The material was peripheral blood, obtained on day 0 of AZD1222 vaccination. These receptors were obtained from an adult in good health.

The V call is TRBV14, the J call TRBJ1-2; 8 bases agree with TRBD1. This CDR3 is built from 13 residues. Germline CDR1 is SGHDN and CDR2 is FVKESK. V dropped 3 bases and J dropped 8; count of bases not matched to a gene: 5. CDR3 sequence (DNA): TGTGCCAGCAGCCATATTTCAGGGGGCGGCTACACCTTC. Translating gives CASSHISGGGYTF.

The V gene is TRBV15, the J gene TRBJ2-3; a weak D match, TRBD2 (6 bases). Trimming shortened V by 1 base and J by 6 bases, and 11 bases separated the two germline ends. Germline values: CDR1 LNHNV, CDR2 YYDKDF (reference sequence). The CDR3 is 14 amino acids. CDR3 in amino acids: CATSRGGAGDTQYF. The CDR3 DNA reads TGTGCCACCAGCAGAGGGGGCGCGGGGGATACGCAGTATTTT. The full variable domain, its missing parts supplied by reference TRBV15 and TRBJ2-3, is DAMVIQNPRYQVTQFGKPVTLSCSQTLNHNVMYWYQQKSSQAPKLLFHYYDKDFNNEADTPDNFQSRRPNTSFCFLDIRSPGLGDTAMYLCATSRGGAGDTQYFGPGTRLTVL.

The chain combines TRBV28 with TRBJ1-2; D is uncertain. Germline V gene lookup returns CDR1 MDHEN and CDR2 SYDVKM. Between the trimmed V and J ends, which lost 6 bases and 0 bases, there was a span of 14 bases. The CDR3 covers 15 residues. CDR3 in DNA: TGTGCCAGCAGCCCGGGTGGGCGAACTAACTATGGCTACACCTTC. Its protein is CASSPGGRTNYGYTF.

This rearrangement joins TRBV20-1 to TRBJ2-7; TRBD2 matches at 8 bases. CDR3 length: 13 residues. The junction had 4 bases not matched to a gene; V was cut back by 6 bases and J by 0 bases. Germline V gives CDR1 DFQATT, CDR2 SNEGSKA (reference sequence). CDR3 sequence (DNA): TGCAGTGCCAGTAGCGGGATCTCCTACGAGCAGTACTTC. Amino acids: CSASSGISYEQYF.

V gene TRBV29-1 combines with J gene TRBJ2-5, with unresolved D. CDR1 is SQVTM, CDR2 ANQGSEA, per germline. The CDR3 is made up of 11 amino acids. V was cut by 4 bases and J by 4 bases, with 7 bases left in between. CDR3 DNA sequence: TGCAGCGTTGCACAAACAGAGACCCAGTACTTC. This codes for CSVAQTETQYF.

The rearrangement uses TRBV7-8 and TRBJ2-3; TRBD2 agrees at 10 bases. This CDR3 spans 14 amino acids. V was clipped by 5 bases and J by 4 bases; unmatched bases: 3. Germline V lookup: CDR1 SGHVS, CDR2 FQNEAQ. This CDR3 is CASSPSGSADTQYF. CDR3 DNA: TGTGCCAGCAGCCCTAGCGGGAGTGCAGATACGCAGTATTTT.

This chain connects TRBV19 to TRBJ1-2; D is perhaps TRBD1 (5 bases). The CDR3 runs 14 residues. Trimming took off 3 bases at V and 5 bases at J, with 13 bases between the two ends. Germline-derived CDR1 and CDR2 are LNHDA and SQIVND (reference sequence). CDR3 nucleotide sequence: TGTGCCAGTAGTATCGGGGGTAGGAGTTATGGCTACACCTTC. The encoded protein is CASSIGGRSYGYTF.

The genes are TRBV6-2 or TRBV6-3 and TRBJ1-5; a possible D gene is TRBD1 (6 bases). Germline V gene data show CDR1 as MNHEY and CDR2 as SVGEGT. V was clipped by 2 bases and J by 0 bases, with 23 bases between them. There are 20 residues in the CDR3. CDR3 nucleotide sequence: TGTGCCAGCAGTTACGGGGAGGGGACAATCGAAACCTATAGCAATCAGCCCCAGCATTTT. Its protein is CASSYGEGTIETYSNQPQHF.

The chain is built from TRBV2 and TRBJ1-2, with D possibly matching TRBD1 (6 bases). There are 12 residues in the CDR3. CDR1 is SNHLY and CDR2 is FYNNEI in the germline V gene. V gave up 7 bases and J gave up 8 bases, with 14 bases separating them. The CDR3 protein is CASKDDRSGYTF. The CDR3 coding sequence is TGTGCCAGCAAAGATGACAGGTCGGGCTACACCTTC.

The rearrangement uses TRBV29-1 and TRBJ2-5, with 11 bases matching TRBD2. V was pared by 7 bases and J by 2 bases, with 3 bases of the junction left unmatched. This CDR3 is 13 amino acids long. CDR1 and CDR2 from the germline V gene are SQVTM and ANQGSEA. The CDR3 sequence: CSGLAGFQETQYF. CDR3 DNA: TGCAGCGGACTAGCGGGATTTCAAGAGACCCAGTACTTC.

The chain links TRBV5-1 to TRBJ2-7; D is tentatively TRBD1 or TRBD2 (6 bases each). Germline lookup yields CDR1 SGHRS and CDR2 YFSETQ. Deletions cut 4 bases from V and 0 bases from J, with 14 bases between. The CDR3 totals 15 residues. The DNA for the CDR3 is TGCGCCAGCAGCCTGGGGGGCCTGAGCTCCTACGAGCAGTACTTC. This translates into CASSLGGLSSYEQYF.

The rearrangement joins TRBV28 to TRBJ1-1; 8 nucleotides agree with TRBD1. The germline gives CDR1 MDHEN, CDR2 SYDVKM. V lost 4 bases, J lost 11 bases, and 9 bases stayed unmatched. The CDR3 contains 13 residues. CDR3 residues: CASSSGQGLGAFF. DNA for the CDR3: TGTGCCAGCAGTTCCGGACAGGGCCTTGGGGCTTTCTTT.

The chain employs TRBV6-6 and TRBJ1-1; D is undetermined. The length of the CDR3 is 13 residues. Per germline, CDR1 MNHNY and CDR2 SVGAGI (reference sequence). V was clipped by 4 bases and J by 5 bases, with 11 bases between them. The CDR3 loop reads CASSSSSLTEAFF. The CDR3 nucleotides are TGTGCCAGCAGTTCATCATCGTTGACTGAAGCTTTCTTT.

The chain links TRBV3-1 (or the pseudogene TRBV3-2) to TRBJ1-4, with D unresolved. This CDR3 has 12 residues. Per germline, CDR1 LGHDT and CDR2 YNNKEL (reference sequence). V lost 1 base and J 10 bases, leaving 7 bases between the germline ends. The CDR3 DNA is TGTGCCAGCAGCCAAGGGGAGGGAAAACTGTTTTTT. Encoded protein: CASSQGEGKLFF.

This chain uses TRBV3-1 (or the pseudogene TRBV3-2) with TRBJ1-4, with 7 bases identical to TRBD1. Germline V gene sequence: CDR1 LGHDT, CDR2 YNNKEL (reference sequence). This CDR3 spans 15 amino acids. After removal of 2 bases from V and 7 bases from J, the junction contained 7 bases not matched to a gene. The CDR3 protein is CASSQRTGRSEKLFF. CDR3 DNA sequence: TGTGCCAGCAGCCAACGGACAGGCCGTTCTGAAAAACTGTTTTTT.

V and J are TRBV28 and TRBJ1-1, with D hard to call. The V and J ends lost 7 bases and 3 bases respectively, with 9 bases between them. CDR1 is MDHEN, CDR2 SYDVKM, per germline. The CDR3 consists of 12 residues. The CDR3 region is CASTAVYTEAFF. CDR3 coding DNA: TGTGCCAGCACCGCAGTGTACACTGAAGCTTTCTTT. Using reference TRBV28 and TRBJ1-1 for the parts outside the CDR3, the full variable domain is DVKVTQSSRYLVKRTGEKVFLECVQDMDHENMFWYRQDPGLGLRLIYFSYDVKMKEKGDIPEGYSVSREKKERFSLILESASTNQTSMYLCASTAVYTEAFFGQGTRLTVV.

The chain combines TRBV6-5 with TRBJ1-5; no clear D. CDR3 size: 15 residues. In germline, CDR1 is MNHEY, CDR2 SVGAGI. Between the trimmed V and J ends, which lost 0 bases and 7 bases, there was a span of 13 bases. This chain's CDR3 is CASSYSLRFLQPQHF. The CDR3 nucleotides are TGTGCCAGCAGTTACTCTTTGAGGTTTCTGCAGCCCCAGCATTTT.

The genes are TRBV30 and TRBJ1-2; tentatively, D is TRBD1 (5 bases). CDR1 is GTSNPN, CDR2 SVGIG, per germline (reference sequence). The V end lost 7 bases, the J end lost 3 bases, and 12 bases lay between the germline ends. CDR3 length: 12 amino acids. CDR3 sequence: CALQELDYGYTF. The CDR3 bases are TGTGCCTTACAGGAGTTGGACTATGGCTACACCTTC.

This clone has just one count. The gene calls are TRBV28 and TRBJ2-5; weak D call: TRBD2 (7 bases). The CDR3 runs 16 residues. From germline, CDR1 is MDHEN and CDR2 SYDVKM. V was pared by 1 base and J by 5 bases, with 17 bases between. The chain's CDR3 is CASSLFAGVGRETQYF. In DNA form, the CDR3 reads TGTGCCAGCAGTTTATTCGCAGGGGTCGGGAGGGAGACCCAGTACTTC.

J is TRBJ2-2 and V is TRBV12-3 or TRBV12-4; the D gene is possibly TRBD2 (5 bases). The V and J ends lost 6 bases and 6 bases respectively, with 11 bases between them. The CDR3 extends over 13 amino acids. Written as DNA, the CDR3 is TGTGCCAGCAGGCGGGCCTCAGCCGGGGAGCTGTTTTTT. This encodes CASRRASAGELFF.

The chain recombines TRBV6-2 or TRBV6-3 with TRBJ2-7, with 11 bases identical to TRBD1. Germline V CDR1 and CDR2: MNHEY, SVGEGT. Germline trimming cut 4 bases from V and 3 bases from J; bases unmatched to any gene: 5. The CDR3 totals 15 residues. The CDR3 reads CASSSRDRGYYEQYF. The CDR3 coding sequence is TGTGCCAGCAGTTCCCGGGACAGGGGGTACTACGAGCAGTACTTC.

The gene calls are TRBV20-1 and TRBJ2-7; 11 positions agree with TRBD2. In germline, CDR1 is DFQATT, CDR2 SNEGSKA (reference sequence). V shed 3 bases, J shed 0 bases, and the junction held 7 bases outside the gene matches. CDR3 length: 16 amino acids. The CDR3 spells CSASLLAGARSYEQYF. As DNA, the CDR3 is TGCAGTGCTAGTCTACTAGCGGGAGCCCGCTCCTACGAGCAGTACTTC.

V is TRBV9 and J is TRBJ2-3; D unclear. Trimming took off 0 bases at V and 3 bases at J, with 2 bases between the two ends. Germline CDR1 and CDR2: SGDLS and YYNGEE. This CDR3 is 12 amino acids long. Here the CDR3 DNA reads TGTGCCAGCAGCGTAGAGACAGATACGCAGTATTTT. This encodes CASSVETDTQYF.

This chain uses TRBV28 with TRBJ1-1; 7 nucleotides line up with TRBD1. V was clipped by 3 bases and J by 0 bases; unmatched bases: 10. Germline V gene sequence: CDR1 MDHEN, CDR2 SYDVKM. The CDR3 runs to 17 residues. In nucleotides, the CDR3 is TGTGCCAGCAGTTTTCGACAGGGCCGCCCCATGAACACTGAAGCTTTCTTT. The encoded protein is CASSFRQGRPMNTEAFF.

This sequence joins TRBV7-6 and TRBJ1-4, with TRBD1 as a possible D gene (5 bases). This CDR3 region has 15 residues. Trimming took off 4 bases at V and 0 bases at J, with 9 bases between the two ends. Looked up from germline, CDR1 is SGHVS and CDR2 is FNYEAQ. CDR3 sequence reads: CASSSQQATNEKLFF. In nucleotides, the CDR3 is TGTGCCAGCAGCTCACAACAGGCAACTAATGAAAAACTGTTTTTT.

This CDR3 reads CAWSGVGTVNTEAFF. CDR3 bases: TGTGCCTGGAGCGGTGTTGGGACAGTAAACACTGAAGCTTTCTTT. The chain couples TRBV30 to TRBJ1-1; 7 bases agree with TRBD1. Germline CDR1 is GTSNPN and CDR2 is SVGIG (reference sequence). The CDR3 spans 15 residues. J gave up 2 bases and V 3 bases, and 9 bases lay outside the gene matches.

CDR3 bases: TGTGCCAGCAGTTCTATCAGGGAGTATAATTCACCCCTCCACTTT. It yields the protein CASSSIREYNSPLHF. V gene TRBV6-5 combines with J gene TRBJ1-6, with D possibly TRBD1 on 5 matching bases. The CDR3 covers 15 residues. The ends were cut back, 4 bases at V and 4 bases at J, with 11 bases in the middle. The germline CDR1 and CDR2 sequences are MNHEY and SVGAGI.